These 9 T cell receptor beta chains were all obtained from the same sample, sequenced in a study of T-cell reconstitution after alpha-beta-depleted transplantation in children. Preparation of the TCRbeta library used unique molecular identifiers. TCRdb used MiXCR to reprocess the PCR reads, holding one entry per CDR3 protein. This table has some 530,000 distinct CDR3 sequences, about an eighth appearing once. The sample consisted of PBMCs from the stem cell graft donor, taken from the stem cell graft. The receptor set was obtained from a human donor who donated a stem cell graft to a child with combined immunodeficiency.

The J gene is TRBJ2-7, the V gene TRBV6-2 or TRBV6-3, with 8 bases matching TRBD1. Germline V lookup: CDR1 MNHEY, CDR2 SVGEGT. The CDR3 contains 15 residues. Losses at the gene ends were 5 bases for V and 4 bases for J; bases not matched to a gene: 10. The CDR3 bases are TGTGCCAGCAGTACCGTTGGGACAGGATCTTACGAGCAGTACTTC. It yields the protein CASSTVGTGSYEQYF.

This clonotype was picked up many times. The rearrangement joins TRBV19 to TRBJ2-7; possible D gene TRBD1, 5 bases. Trimming cost V 6 bases and J 3 bases, with 24 bases left between them. The CDR3 contains 17 residues. Germline V gene data show CDR1 as LNHDA and CDR2 as SQIVND (reference sequence). This CDR3 reads CASSLSSGRVTFYEQYF. The CDR3 bases are TGTGCCAGTAGCCTTTCCTCTGGCAGGGTAACTTTCTACGAGCAGTACTTC.

The sample holds a few counts of this clonotype. The chain links TRBV6-1 to TRBJ2-7; 10 bases match TRBD1. This CDR3 region has 15 residues. V was clipped by 5 bases and J by 4 bases; unmatched bases: 8. Germline CDR1 MNHNS, CDR2 SASEGT. The CDR3 loop reads CASSREGQGFYEQYF. The CDR3 DNA reads TGTGCCAGCAGTCGGGAGGGACAGGGGTTTTACGAGCAGTACTTC.

V is TRBV12-3 or TRBV12-4 and J is TRBJ2-4; 8 bases fit TRBD1. This CDR3 is 14 amino acids long. The J segment lost 4 bases and the V segment lost 6 bases, leaving 5 bases of the junction unmatched. CDR3 DNA: TGTGCCAGCAGGCCCGGACAGGGAAAAAACATTCAGTACTTC. Its protein product is CASRPGQGKNIQYF.

This clonotype was seen only a few times. This sequence joins TRBV6-1 and TRBJ2-6; a weak D match, TRBD1 (6 bases). Germline CDR1 MNHNS, CDR2 SASEGT. V dropped 6 bases and J dropped 0 bases, with 18 bases sitting between them. The CDR3 length is 18 residues. The DNA of the CDR3 is TGTGCCAGCAGACCAGTTATCGGACAGTTCTCTGGGGCCAACGTCCTGACTTTC. Amino acids: CASRPVIGQFSGANVLTF.

The rearrangement uses TRBV5-5 and TRBJ2-2, with 9 bases lining up with TRBD2. V lost 3 bases and J lost 7; bases outside the gene matches: 10. Germline V lookup: CDR1 SGHKS, CDR2 YYEKEE (reference sequence). The CDR3 consists of 16 residues. In DNA, the CDR3 is TGTGCCAGCAGCTATAACCTAGCGGGAAAAGGCGGGGAGCTGTTTTTT. Translated: CASSYNLAGKGGELFF. The whole variable domain, filled in from reference TRBV5-5 and TRBJ2-2, reads DAGVTQSPTHLIKTRGQQVTLRCSPISGHKSVSWYQQVLGQGPQFIFQYYEKEERGRGNFPDRFSARQFPNYSSELNVNALLLGDSALYLCASSYNLAGKGGELFFGEGSRLTVL.

The chain uses TRBV12-3 or TRBV12-4 and TRBJ2-2; 14 bases fit TRBD2. The junction had 4 bases not matched to a gene; V was cut back by 6 bases and J by 7 bases. The CDR3 spans 15 residues. The DNA for the CDR3 is TGTGCCAGCAGCCCGACTAGCGGGAGGGTCGGGGAGCTGTTTTTT. Protein sequence: CASSPTSGRVGELFF.

This chain connects TRBV6-5 to TRBJ2-3; D possibly matches TRBD1 or TRBD2 (5 bases each). There are 14 residues in the CDR3. V was trimmed by 4 bases and J by 0 bases, leaving 8 bases between them. Germline-derived CDR1 and CDR2 are MNHEY and SVGAGI. For the CDR3, the DNA is TGTGCCAGCAGTTGGGACCGTAGCACAGATACGCAGTATTTT. Its translation: CASSWDRSTDTQYF.

V usage is TRBV20-1 and J usage is TRBJ2-1; 14 positions agree with TRBD2. The CDR3 runs 18 residues. CDR1 and CDR2 (germline): DFQATT, SNEGSKA (reference sequence). V lost 5 bases to trimming and J lost 2 bases; unmatched junction nucleotides: 11. The CDR3 nucleotides read TGCAGTGCTCGCTCGGGACTAGCGGGAGTGGGGGCCTACAATGAGCAGTTCTTC. Amino acid sequence: CSARSGLAGVGAYNEQFF.